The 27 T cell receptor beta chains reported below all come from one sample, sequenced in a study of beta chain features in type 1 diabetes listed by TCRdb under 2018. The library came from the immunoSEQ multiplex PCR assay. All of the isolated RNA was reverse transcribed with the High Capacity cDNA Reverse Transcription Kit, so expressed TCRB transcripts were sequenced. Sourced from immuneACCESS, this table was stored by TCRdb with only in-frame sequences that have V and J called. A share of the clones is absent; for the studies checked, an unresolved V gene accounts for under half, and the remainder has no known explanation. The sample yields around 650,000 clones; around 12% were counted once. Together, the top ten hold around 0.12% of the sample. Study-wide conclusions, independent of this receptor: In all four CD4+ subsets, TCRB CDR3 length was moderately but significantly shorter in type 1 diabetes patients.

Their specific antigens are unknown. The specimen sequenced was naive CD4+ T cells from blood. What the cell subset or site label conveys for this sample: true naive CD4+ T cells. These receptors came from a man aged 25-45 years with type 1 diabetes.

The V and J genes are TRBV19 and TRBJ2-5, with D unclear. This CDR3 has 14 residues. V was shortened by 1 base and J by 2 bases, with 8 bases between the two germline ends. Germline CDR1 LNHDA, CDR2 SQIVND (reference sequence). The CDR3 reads CASSIGRQQETQYF. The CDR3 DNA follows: TGTGCCAGTAGTATAGGAAGACAACAAGAGACCCAGTACTTC.

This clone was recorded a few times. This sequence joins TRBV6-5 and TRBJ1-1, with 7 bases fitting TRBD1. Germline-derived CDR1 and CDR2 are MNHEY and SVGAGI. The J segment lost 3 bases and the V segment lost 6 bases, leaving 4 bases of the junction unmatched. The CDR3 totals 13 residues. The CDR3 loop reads CASRLTGDTEAFF. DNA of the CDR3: TGTGCCAGCAGACTTACAGGGGACACTGAAGCTTTCTTT.

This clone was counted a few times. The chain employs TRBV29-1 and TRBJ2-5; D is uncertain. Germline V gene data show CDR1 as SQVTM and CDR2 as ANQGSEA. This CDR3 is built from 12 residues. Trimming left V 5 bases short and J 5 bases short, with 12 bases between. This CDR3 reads CSVLAARETQYF. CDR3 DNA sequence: TGCAGCGTTCTGGCAGCGCGGGAGACCCAGTACTTC.

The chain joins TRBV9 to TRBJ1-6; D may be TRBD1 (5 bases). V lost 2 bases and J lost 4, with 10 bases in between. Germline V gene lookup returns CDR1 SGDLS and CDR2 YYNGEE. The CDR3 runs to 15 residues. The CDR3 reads CASSVTGEYNSPLHF. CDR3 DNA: TGTGCCAGCAGCGTTACAGGAGAATATAATTCACCCCTCCACTTT.

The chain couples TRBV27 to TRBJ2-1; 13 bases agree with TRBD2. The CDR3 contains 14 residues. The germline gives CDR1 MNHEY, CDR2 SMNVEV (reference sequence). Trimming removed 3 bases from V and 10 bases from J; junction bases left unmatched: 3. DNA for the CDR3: TGTGCCAGCAGTTTGACTAGCGGGGGGCAAGAGCAGTTCTTC. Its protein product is CASSLTSGGQEQFF.

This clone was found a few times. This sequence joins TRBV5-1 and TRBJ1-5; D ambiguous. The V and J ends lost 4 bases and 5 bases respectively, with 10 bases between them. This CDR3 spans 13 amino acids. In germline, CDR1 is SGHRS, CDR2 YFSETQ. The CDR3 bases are TGCGCCAGCAGCGAGGACGGGTATCAGCCCCAGCATTTT. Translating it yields CASSEDGYQPQHF.

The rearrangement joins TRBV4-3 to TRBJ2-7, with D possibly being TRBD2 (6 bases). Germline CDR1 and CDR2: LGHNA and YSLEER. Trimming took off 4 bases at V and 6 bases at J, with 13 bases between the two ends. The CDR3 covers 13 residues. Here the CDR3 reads CASSRGGAGEQYF. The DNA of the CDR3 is TGCGCCAGCAGCCGGGGAGGTGCGGGCGAGCAGTACTTC.

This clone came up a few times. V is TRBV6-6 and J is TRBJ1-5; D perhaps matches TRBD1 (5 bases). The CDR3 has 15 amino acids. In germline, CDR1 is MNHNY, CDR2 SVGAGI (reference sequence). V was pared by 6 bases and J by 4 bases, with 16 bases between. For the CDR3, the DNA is TGTGCCAGCAGCCTCCGGGACCCCTCTAATCAGCCCCAGCATTTT. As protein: CASSLRDPSNQPQHF.

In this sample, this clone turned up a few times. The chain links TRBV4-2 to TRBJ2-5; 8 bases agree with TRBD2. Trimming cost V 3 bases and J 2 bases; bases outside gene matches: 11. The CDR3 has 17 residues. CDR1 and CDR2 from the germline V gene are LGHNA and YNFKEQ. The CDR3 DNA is TGTGCCAGCAGCCACCCCCTGGGTACTAGCGGACAAGAGACCCAGTACTTC. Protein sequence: CASSHPLGTSGQETQYF.

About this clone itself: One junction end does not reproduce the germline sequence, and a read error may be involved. The DNA of the CDR3 is TGCAGCCTTGAACCACTCCTAAATGAATATGGCTACACCTTC. Protein product: CSLEPLLNEYGYTF. This chain connects TRBV29-1 to TRBJ1-2, with D unclear. Germline CDR1 and CDR2: SQVTM and ANQGSEA. The length of the CDR3 is 14 residues.

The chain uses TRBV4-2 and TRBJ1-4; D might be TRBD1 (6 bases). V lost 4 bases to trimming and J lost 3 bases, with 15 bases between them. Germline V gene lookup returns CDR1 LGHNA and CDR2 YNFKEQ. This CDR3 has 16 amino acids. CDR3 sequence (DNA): TGTGCCAGCAGCCTCACCGCACAGGGAGCTAATGAAAAACTGTTTTTT. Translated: CASSLTAQGANEKLFF.

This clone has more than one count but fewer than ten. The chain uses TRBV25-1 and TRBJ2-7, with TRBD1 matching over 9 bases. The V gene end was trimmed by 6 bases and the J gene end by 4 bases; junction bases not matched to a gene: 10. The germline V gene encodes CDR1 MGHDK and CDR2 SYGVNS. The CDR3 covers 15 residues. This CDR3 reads CASSSSGTGFYEQYF. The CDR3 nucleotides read TGTGCCAGCAGCTCCTCCGGGACAGGGTTTTACGAGCAGTACTTC.

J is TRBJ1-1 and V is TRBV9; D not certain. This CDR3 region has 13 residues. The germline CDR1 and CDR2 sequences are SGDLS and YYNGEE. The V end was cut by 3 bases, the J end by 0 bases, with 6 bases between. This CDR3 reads CASSGLVNTEAFF. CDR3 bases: TGTGCCAGCAGCGGGTTGGTGAACACTGAAGCTTTCTTT.

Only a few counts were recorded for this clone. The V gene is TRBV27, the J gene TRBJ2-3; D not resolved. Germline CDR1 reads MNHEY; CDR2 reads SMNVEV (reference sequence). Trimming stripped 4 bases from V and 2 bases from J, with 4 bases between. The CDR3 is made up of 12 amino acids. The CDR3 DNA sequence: TGTGCCAGCAGTTCTCCCACAGATACGCAGTATTTT. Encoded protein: CASSSPTDTQYF.

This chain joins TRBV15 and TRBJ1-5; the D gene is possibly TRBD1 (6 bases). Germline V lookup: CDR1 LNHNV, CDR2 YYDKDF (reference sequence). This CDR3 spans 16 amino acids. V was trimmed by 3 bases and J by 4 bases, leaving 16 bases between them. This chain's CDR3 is CATSSAVARGNQPQHF. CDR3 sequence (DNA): TGTGCCACCAGCAGTGCCGTGGCGAGGGGGAATCAGCCCCAGCATTTT.

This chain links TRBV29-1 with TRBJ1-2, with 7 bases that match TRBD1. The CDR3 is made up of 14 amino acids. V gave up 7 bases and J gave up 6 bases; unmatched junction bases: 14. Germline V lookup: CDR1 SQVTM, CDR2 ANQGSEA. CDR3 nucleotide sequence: TGCAGCGCCGCGTTGAGGGGGCGTTCGGATGGCTACACCTTC. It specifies CSAALRGRSDGYTF.

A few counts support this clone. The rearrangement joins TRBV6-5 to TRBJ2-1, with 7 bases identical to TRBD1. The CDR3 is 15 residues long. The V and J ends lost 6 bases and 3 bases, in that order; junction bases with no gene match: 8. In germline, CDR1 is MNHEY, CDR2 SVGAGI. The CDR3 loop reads CASRDRQGGYNEQFF. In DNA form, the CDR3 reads TGTGCCAGCAGGGACCGACAGGGCGGCTACAATGAGCAGTTCTTC.

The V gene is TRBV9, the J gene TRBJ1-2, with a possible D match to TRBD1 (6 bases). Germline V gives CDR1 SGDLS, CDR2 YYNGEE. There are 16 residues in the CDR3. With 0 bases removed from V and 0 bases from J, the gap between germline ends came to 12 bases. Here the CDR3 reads CASSVGDRSSNYGYTF. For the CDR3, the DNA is TGTGCCAGCAGCGTAGGCGACAGGTCTTCTAACTATGGCTACACCTTC.

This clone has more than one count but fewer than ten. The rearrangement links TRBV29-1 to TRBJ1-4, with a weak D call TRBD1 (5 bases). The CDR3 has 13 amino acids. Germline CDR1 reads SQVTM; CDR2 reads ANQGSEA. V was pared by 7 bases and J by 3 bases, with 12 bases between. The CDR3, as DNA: TGCAGCGGCGTCTGGGGCTCTAATGAAAAACTGTTTTTT. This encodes CSGVWGSNEKLFF.

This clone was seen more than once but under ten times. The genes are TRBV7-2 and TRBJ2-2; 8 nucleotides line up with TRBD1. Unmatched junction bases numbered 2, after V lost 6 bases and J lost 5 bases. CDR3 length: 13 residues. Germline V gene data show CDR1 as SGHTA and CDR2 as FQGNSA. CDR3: CASSDRGTGELFF. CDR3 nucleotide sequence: TGTGCCAGCAGTGACAGGGGTACCGGGGAGCTGTTTTTT.

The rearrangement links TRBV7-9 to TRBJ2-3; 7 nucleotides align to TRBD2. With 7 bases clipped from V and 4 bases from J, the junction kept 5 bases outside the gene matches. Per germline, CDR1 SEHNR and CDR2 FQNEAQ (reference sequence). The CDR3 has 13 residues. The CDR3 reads CASTLAGADTQYF. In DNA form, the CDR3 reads TGTGCCAGCACCCTTGCGGGGGCAGATACGCAGTATTTT.

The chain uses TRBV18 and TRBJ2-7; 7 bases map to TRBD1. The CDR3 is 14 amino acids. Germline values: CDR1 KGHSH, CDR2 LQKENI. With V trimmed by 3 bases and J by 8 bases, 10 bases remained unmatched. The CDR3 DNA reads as TGTGCCAGCTCACCGCCCGACAGGGTTGTCAAGCAGTACTTC. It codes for CASSPPDRVVKQYF.

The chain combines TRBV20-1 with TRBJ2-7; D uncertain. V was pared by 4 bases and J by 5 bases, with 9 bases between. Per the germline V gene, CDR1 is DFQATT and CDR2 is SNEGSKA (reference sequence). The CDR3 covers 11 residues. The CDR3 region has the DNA TGCAGTGCTATCCCTACCCACGAGCAGTACTTC. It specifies CSAIPTHEQYF.

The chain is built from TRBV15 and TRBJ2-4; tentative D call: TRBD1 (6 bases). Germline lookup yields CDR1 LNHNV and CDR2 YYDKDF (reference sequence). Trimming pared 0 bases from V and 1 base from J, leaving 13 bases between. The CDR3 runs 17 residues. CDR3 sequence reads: CATSRDRRTDAKNIQYF. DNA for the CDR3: TGTGCCACCAGCAGAGATCGCCGGACAGACGCCAAAAACATTCAGTACTTC.

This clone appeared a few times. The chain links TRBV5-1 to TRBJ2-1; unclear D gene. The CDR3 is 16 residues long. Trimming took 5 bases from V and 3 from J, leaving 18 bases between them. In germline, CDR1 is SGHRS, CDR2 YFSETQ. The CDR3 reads CASSPEVQTIYNEQFF. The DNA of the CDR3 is TGCGCCAGCAGTCCCGAAGTCCAAACCATCTACAATGAGCAGTTCTTC.

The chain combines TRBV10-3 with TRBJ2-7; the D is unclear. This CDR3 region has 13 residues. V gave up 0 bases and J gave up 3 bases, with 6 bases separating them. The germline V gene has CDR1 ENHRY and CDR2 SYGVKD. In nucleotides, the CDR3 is TGTGCCATCAGTGAGTCGTCAGTCTACGAGCAGTACTTC. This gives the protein CAISESSVYEQYF.

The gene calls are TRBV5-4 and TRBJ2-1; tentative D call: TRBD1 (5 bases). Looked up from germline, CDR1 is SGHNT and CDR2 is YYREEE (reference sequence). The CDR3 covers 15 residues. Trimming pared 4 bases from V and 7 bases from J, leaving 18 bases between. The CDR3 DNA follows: TGTGCCAGCAGCCCTGGCCAGGGCGGTTGGAATGAGCAGTTCTTC. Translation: CASSPGQGGWNEQFF.